Included here is one TCR beta chain sequence, with context. No antigen is known for it. No quality values exist for individual bases; no much larger clone is one base distant. The source of the sample is a study of T cell repertoires in cytomegalovirus infection (dated by TCRdb to between 2018 and 2021). In the study overall: Peptide stimulations targeted recently identified HLA-C-restricted CMV epitopes, whose presentation resists viral immunomodulation, together with well-studied HLA-B-restricted epitopes. Because public TCR beta signatures pointed to carriage of CMV infection together with the matching HLA type, the HLA type of each donor mattered for the analysis.

Findings and caveats that apply to the study as a whole: Cumulative frequency of public TCR beta family members discriminated carriers of CMV infection plus the relevant HLA type in this cohort and an independent roughly 320-donor cohort. The ex vivo response was dominated by HLA-C-restricted CMV-specific TCR beta clonotypes, and the single most frequent clonotype in two of eight donors was supplied by these HLA-C-restricted clonotypes.

What the treatment or condition label conveys for this sample: in vitro stimulation with specific CMV peptide epitopes to enrich CMV-specific T cells. Germline trimming amounts to 4 bases on V and 8 bases on J, with 6 as the count of junction bases outside the gene matches. The CDR3 spans 13 residues, from the cysteine through the phenylalanine. Kept here is only the CDR3 DNA, which spans 39 bases and is read in frame from base 1. According to the germline V gene, CDR1 reads SGHDT and CDR2 reads YYEEEE. Sequencing used an Illumina HiSeq 1500. TCRdb reprocessing: public reads trimmed at Q25 with fastp, clones called with MiXCR, in-frame beta chains kept. Entries that share a CDR3 protein sequence are merged under the most common genes and DNA. The sample data list 250,000 to 300,000 distinct CDR3 sequences, and about 20% of these were observed just once. The ten largest clones add up to 15% to 20% of the sample.

The specimen comprised cultured PBMCs, sampled from culture after CMV antigen stimulation. This TCR derives from a human donor in good health (CMV status not recorded). Some clones in this sample may be carry-over from other donors' samples. The V gene is TRBV5-6 and the J gene is TRBJ2-3, with 8 bases in between that match TRBD1. In nucleotide form, the sequence is TGTGCCAGCAGCCCGGGACAGGTTGGTACGCAGTATTTT. This codes for CASSPGQVGTQYF. Reference TRBV5-6 and TRBJ2-3 genes cover what lies past the CDR3, so the full variable domain is DAGVTQSPTHLIKTRGQQVTLRCSPKSGHDTVSWYQQALGQGPQFIFQYYEEEERQRGNFPDRFSGHQFPNYSSELNVNALLLGDSALYLCASSPGQVGTQYFGPGTRLTVL.